These 15 T cell receptor beta chains originate from one sample sequenced in a study of cytomegalovirus exposure and HLA in healthy donors. Primers for the PCR totalled 60 Vbeta and 13 Jbeta. This table comes from immunoSEQ multiplex PCR, and its TCRdb copy is limited to in-frame clones, with some not included. The data contain roughly 200,000 clones, about four fifths of them seen just once; the ten biggest clones take up 1.5% to 2%. Sequenced material: PBMCs. The receptor set was obtained from a man aged 40-49 years in good health and CMV-seropositive.

The genes are TRBV5-1 and TRBJ2-2; 11 nucleotides align to TRBD2. Trimming removed 0 bases from V and 1 base from J; junction bases left unmatched: 8. Germline CDR1 and CDR2: SGHRS and YFSETQ. The CDR3 runs 19 residues. Here the CDR3 DNA reads TGCGCCAGCAGCTTGGAAGGGCTAGCGGGAGGCCTGAACACCGGGGAGCTGTTTTTT. This sequence encodes CASSLEGLAGGLNTGELFF. Full variable domain (remainder filled in from reference TRBV5-1 and TRBJ2-2): KAGVTQTPRYLIKTRGQQVTLSCSPISGHRSVSWYQQTPGQGLQFLFEYFSETQRNKGNFPGRFSGRQFSNSRSEMNVSTLELGDSALYLCASSLEGLAGGLNTGELFFGEGSRLTVL.

The chain combines TRBV5-1 with TRBJ1-2; TRBD1 matches at 7 bases. J gave up 4 bases and V 4 bases, and 10 bases lay outside the gene matches. Germline-derived CDR1 and CDR2 are SGHRS and YFSETQ. This CDR3 is 15 amino acids long. The CDR3 coding sequence is TGCGCCAGCAGCATAGGGACAGCTTCTGCCTATGGCTACACCTTC. Its translation: CASSIGTASAYGYTF. Based on the CDR3 plus reference TRBV5-1 and TRBJ1-2, the full variable domain is KAGVTQTPRYLIKTRGQQVTLSCSPISGHRSVSWYQQTPGQGLQFLFEYFSETQRNKGNFPGRFSGRQFSNSRSEMNVSTLELGDSALYLCASSIGTASAYGYTFGSGTRLTVV.

This clone was observed a single time. The chain joins TRBV6-5 to TRBJ2-7; D is possibly TRBD1 (5 bases). With 0 bases removed from V and 3 bases from J, the gap between germline ends came to 15 bases. The CDR3 contains 16 residues. Germline-derived CDR1 and CDR2 are MNHEY and SVGAGI. The CDR3 protein is CASSYSGQGALYEQYF. The CDR3 nucleotides are TGTGCCAGCAGTTACTCTGGTCAGGGTGCTCTCTACGAGCAGTACTTC.

V usage is TRBV5-1 and J usage is TRBJ2-3; 10 bases agree with TRBD2. V gave up 0 bases and J gave up 0 bases; unmatched junction bases: 4. Germline CDR1 and CDR2: SGHRS and YFSETQ. This CDR3 has 17 amino acids. This chain's CDR3 is CASSLGALAGSTDTQYF. CDR3 nucleotide sequence: TGCGCCAGCAGCTTGGGGGCACTAGCGGGAAGCACAGATACGCAGTATTTT.

This clone was detected once. The rearrangement uses TRBV5-1 and TRBJ2-2; D is ambiguous. The CDR3 loop spans 15 amino acids. Trimming cost V 0 bases and J 1 base, with 7 bases left between them. The germline gives CDR1 SGHRS, CDR2 YFSETQ. The CDR3 region is CASSLGPVNTGELFF. CDR3 in DNA: TGCGCCAGCAGCTTGGGGCCAGTGAACACCGGGGAGCTGTTTTTT.

The V call is TRBV18, the J call TRBJ2-7; 7 bases map to TRBD1. V gave up 1 base and J gave up 7 bases; unmatched junction bases: 13. The CDR3 runs to 16 residues. The germline CDR1 and CDR2 sequences are KGHSH and LQKENI. CDR3 region: CASSPRTETGYGEQYF. In nucleotides, the CDR3 is TGTGCCAGCTCACCACGTACTGAGACAGGGTATGGGGAGCAGTACTTC. Supplemented by reference TRBV18 and TRBJ2-7, the full variable domain reads NAGVMQNPRHLVRRRGQEARLRCSPMKGHSHVYWYRQLPEEGLKFMVYLQKENIIDESGMPKERFSAEFPKEGPSILRIQQVVRGDSAAYFCASSPRTETGYGEQYFGPGTRLTVT.

V is TRBV5-1 and J is TRBJ2-5; 9 bases line up with TRBD2. Germline loops: CDR1 SGHRS, CDR2 YFSETQ. The ends lost 0 bases at V and 3 bases at J; junction bases unmatched: 3. The CDR3 loop spans 15 amino acids. CDR3 sequence reads: CASSLVPSGKETQYF. Written as DNA, the CDR3 is TGCGCCAGCAGCTTGGTCCCTAGCGGGAAAGAGACCCAGTACTTC.

This sequence joins TRBV4-3 and TRBJ1-3, with 7 bases aligning to TRBD1. Germline V gene sequence: CDR1 LGHNA, CDR2 YSLEER. This CDR3 contains 15 residues. With 1 base clipped from V and 2 bases from J, the junction kept 2 bases outside the gene matches. The CDR3 protein is CASSQGGTAGNTIYF. The CDR3 DNA is TGCGCCAGCAGCCAAGGTGGGACAGCTGGAAACACCATATATTTT.

The gene calls are TRBV5-1 and TRBJ1-2; D possibly corresponds to TRBD1 (5 bases). The CDR3 runs 15 residues. The V and J ends lost 0 bases and 5 bases respectively, with 14 bases between them. Per the germline V gene, CDR1 is SGHRS and CDR2 is YFSETQ. The CDR3 DNA reads TGCGCCAGCAGCTTGGGGGGCGCTCCTCTTTATGGCTACACCTTC. Residues: CASSLGGAPLYGYTF.

On this clone itself: The CDR3 does not end in the conserved phenylalanine or tryptophan, so this is likely a read error. The chain combines TRBV6-1 with TRBJ2-7; weak D call: TRBD1 (6 bases). Germline V gene data show CDR1 as MNHNS and CDR2 as SASEGT. The V gene lost 5 bases and the J gene lost 2 bases, with 10 bases spanning the gap. The CDR3 loop spans 13 amino acids. Here the CDR3 reads CASSRGRTYEQYL. CDR3 sequence (DNA): TGTGCCAGCAGTAGGGGGAGAACCTACGAGCAGTACCTC.

This sequence joins TRBV18 and TRBJ2-7; TRBD1 aligns across 9 bases. The CDR3 runs to 16 residues. The germline gives CDR1 KGHSH, CDR2 LQKENI. With 4 bases clipped from V and 6 bases from J, the junction kept 13 bases outside the gene matches. CDR3 nucleotide sequence: TGTGCCAGCTCACTTGGACAGGGGCGGGTTGGGAGCGAGCAGTACTTC. Translated, it gives CASSLGQGRVGSEQYF.

Regarding this clone: The DNA is omitted, as the CDR3 cannot be located on it reliably, and the CDR3 follows TCRdb's listing. The chain recombines TRBV7-2 with TRBJ2-7; TRBD2, as called in the table, went unchecked against the DNA. CDR1 is SGHTA, CDR2 FQGNSA, per germline. The CDR3 spans 11 amino acids, including both terminal residues. The CDR3 loop reads CASSFAGGAYF.

This clone was seen only a few times. The chain combines TRBV5-6 with TRBJ1-1, with D perhaps TRBD1 (6 bases). The CDR3 consists of 14 residues. The V end lost 2 bases, the J end lost 3 bases, and 11 bases lay between the germline ends. Germline-derived CDR1 and CDR2 are SGHDT and YYEEEE. The CDR3 loop reads CASSLGAGDTEAFF. DNA for the CDR3: TGTGCCAGCAGCTTAGGCGCAGGGGACACTGAAGCTTTCTTT.

This chain uses TRBV9 with TRBJ2-1; TRBD1 might be the D (6 bases). Germline CDR1 SGDLS, CDR2 YYNGEE. The V end lost 2 bases, the J end lost 2 bases, and 14 bases lay between the germline ends. This CDR3 is built from 16 residues. CDR3 coding DNA: TGTGCCAGCAGCGTGGAGACAGGAGGCCCCTACAATGAGCAGTTCTTC. This gives the protein CASSVETGGPYNEQFF.

This clone was recorded once. V and J are TRBV7-9 and TRBJ1-1; the match to TRBD1 covers 8 bases. Trimming took 4 bases from V and 0 from J; bases not matched to a gene: 7. The CDR3 sequence is 16 residues long. CDR1 and CDR2 from the germline V gene are SEHNR and FQNEAQ (reference sequence). The CDR3 DNA reads as TGTGCCAGCAGCTCCAGGACAGGGTCCATGAACACTGAAGCTTTCTTT. Its translation is CASSSRTGSMNTEAFF.